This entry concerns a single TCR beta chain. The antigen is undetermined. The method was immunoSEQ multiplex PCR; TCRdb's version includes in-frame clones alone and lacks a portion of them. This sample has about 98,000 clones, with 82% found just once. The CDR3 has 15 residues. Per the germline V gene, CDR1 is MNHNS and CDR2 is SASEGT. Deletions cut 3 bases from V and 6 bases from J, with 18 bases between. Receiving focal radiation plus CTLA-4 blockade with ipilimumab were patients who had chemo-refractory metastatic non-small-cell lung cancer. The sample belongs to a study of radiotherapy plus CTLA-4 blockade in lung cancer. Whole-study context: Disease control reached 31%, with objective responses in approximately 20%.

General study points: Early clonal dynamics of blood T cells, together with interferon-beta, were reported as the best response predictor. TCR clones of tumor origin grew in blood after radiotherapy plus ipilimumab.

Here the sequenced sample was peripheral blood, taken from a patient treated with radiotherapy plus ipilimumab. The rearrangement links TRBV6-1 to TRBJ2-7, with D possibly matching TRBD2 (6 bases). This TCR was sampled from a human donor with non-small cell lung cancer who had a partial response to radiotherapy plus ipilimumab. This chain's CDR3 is CASSEATPGLGEQYF. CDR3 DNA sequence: TGTGCCAGCAGTGAGGCTACCCCGGGACTTGGCGAGCAGTACTTC.